A selection of T cell receptor beta chains follows, all from one sample in a study of CD8 T cells in ankylosing spondylitis. From the 5' RACE reads, TCRdb called clonotypes with MiXCR, one entry per CDR3 protein. The sample includes fewer than 350,000 distinct CDR3 sequences, approximately 10% of them seen just once. Material for sequencing was blood, either unsorted or a sorted T cell fraction (not recorded which). The source of these receptors is a female donor with ankylosing spondylitis or in good health (not recorded which). Both conserved end residues are trimmed from each CDR3. Size tells how often a clone was seen (once, few, many) or the class of an expanded clone, and some rows leave it out.

abundance	j_gene	v_gene	CDR3aa
.	TRBJ2-1	TRBV20-1	SARTSGAVLVNEQF
few	TRBJ2-5	TRBV5-1	ASSDVGGSETQY
few	TRBJ1-1	TRBV5-5	ASSLHSTTSGTEAF
.	TRBJ2-2	TRBV5-4	ASSLEQYSGELF
once	TRBJ1-2	TRBV5-1	ASSLGTGINYGYT
many	TRBJ1-2	TRBV11-2	ASSSGWSGLGYT
many	TRBJ1-1	TRBV29-1	SVFKGVTEAF
few	TRBJ1-1	TRBV5-1	ASSTGDRGNTEAF
.	TRBJ1-6	TRBV4-2	ASSQDRGQNSPLH
.	TRBJ2-3	TRBV5-1	ASSPRLAADTQC
few	TRBJ2-2	TRBV20-1	SARPPGLKNAGELF
many	TRBJ2-6	TRBV20-1	SVTGMAGANVLT
many	TRBJ1-6	TRBV12-3/TRBV12-4	ASRNNSPLH
many	TRBJ1-1	TRBV18	ASSPRQGMNTEAF
.	TRBJ2-6	TRBV5-1	ASSLDPSKGHRLSGANVLT
many	TRBJ2-1	TRBV20-1	SARDFRRGRNEQF
many	TRBJ1-3	TRBV29-1	SCNSGNTIY
many	TRBJ2-1	TRBV20-1	SARMSAGGSYNEQF
many	TRBJ1-6	TRBV20-1	SASSLNNSPLH
.	TRBJ2-7	TRBV5-5	ASSGAGGRSDEQY
many	TRBJ2-6	TRBV5-1	ASSFGGSGANVLT
many	TRBJ1-3	TRBV10-3	ATGFSGNTIY
.	TRBJ1-1	TRBV30	AWTAGANTEAF
many	TRBJ2-2	TRBV12-3/TRBV12-4	ASIPTVGELF
many	TRBJ1-6	TRBV7-9	ASSLFLDSSYNSPLH
many	TRBJ1-1	TRBV2	ASSEGRTGNTEAF
few	TRBJ1-5	TRBV7-8	ASSLEARGFGNQPQH
.	TRBJ2-1	TRBV7-2	ASRGTGYNEQF
many	TRBJ2-5	TRBV20-1	SAPRETQY
few	TRBJ2-7	TRBV4-2	ASSPGLGCEQY
many	TRBJ2-1	TRBV10-3	AISESGLAAYNEQF
many	TRBJ2-5	TRBV9	ASSVDEGTQY
many	TRBJ1-1	TRBV10-2	ASSEQNTEAF
many	TRBJ2-7	TRBV11-2	ASRQPGLPFHEQY
.	TRBJ1-6	TRBV18	ASSPPGGNHSPLH
many	TRBJ2-1	TRBV6-1	ASSGSGSPAYNEQF
many	TRBJ1-3	TRBV6-5	ASSYSRAFSGNTIY
many	TRBJ1-2	TRBV28	ASSLSSVNFDYGYT
many	TRBJ2-7	TRBV6-1	ASSEFGTGLYEQY
many	TRBJ1-2	TRBV20-1	SAPNYGYT
few	TRBJ2-2	TRBV28	ASSLWTGVSGELF
few	TRBJ1-1	TRBV4-1	ASSQGPGQKAF
many	TRBJ2-1	TRBV12-3/TRBV12-4	ASRREGYNEQF
.	TRBJ1-3	TRBV7-6	ASSSTPNRGANTIY
many	TRBJ1-1	TRBV7-3	ASSFGGITEAF
few	TRBJ2-7	TRBV7-2	ASNMRGNYEQY
.	TRBJ1-2	TRBV12-3/TRBV12-4	ASRDTGNERRGYT
many	TRBJ1-5	TRBV20-1	SALGQGNQPQH
.	TRBJ2-1	TRBV5-1	ASSLAGGYNEQS